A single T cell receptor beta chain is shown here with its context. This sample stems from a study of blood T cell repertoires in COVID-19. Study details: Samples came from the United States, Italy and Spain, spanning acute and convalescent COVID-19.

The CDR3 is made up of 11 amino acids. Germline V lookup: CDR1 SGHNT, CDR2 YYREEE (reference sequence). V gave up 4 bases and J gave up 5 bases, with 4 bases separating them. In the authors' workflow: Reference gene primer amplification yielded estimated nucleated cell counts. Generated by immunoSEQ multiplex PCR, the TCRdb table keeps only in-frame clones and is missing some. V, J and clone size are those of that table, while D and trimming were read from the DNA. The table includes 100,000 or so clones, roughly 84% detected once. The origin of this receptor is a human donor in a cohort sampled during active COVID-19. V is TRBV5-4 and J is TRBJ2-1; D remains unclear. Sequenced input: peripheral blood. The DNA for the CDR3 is TGTGCCAGCAGCCAAAACAATGAGCAGTTCTTC. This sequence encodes CASSQNNEQFF.